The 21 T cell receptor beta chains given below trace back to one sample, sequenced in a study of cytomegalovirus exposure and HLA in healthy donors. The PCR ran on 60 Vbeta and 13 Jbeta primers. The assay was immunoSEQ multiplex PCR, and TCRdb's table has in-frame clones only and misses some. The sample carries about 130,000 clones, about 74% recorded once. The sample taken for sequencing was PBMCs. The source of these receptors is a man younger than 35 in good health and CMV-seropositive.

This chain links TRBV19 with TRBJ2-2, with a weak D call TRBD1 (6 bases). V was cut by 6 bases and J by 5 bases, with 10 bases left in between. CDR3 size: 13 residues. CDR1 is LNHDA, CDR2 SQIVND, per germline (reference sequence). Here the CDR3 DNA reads TGTGCCAGTAGAACAGGGTTGACCGGGGAGCTGTTTTTT. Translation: CASRTGLTGELFF.

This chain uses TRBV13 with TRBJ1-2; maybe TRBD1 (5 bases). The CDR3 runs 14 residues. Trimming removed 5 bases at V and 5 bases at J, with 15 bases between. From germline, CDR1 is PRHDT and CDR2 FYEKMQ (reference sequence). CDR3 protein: CASSRVGPLYGYTF. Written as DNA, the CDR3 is TGTGCCAGCAGCAGGGTGGGGCCCTTATATGGCTACACCTTC.

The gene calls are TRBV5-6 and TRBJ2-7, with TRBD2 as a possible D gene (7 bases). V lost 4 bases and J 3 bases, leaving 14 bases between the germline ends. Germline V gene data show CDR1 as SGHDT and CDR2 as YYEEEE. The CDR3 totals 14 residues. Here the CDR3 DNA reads TGTGCCAGCAGCCGGGGGGACACTCGCTACGAGCAGTACTTC. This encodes CASSRGDTRYEQYF.

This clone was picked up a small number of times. The CDR3 DNA follows: TGTGCCAGCAGTGACACCGACAGTACCGGGGAGCTGTTTTTT. Translated: CASSDTDSTGELFF. The chain employs TRBV6-4 and TRBJ2-2, with D maybe TRBD1 (5 bases). Looked up from germline, CDR1 is MRHNA and CDR2 is SNTAGT. This CDR3 is 14 amino acids long. Deletions cut 2 bases from V and 5 bases from J, with 9 bases between.

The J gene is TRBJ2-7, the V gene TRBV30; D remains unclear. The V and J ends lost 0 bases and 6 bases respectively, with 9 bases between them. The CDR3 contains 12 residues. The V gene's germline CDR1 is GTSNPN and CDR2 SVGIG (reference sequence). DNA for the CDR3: TGTGCCTGGAGTGTTCAGGTCCGCGAGCAGTACTTC. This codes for CAWSVQVREQYF. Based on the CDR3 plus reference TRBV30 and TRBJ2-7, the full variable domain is SQTIHQWPATLVQPVGSPLSLECTVEGTSNPNLYWYRQAAGRGLQLLFYSVGIGQISSEVPQNLSASRPQDRQFILSSKKLLLSDSGFYLCAWSVQVREQYFGPGTRLTVT.

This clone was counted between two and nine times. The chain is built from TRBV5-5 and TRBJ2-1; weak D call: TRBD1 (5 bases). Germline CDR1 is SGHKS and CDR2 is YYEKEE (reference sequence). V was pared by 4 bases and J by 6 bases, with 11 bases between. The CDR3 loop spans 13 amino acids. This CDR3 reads CASSQDRLNEQFF. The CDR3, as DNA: TGTGCCAGCAGCCAAGACAGACTCAATGAGCAGTTCTTC.

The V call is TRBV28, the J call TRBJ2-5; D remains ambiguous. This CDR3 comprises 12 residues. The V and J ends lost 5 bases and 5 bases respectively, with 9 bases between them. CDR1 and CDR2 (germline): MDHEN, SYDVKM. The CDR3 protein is CASSQLFETQYF. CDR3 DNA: TGTGCCAGCAGTCAGTTGTTTGAGACCCAGTACTTC.

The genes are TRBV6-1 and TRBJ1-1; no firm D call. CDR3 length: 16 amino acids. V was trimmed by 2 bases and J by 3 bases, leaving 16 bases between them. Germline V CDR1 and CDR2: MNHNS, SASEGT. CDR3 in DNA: TGTGCCAGCAGTGAACCCTACCGGGGAGTCGACACTGAAGCTTTCTTT. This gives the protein CASSEPYRGVDTEAFF.

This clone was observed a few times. CDR3 amino acids: CASSLGQGMNTEAFF. The CDR3 nucleotides are TGCGCCAGCAGCTTGGGACAGGGGATGAACACTGAAGCTTTCTTT. The chain links TRBV5-1 to TRBJ1-1, with 8 bases that match TRBD1. The CDR3 runs to 15 residues. The V gene's germline CDR1 is SGHRS and CDR2 YFSETQ. V dropped 0 bases and J dropped 0; count of bases not matched to a gene: 1.

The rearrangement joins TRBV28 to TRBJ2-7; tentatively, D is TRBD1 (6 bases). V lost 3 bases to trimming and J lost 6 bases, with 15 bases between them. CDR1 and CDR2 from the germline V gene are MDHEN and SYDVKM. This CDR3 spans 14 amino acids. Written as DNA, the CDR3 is TGTGCCAGCAGTTTGAGAGGGGGTATCGTCGAGCAGTACTTC. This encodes CASSLRGGIVEQYF.

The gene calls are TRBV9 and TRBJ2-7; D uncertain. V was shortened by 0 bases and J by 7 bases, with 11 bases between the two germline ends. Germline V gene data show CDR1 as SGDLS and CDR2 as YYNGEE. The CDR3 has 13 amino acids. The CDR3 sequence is CASSVDPPGEQYF. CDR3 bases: TGTGCCAGCAGCGTAGATCCTCCCGGGGAGCAGTACTTC.

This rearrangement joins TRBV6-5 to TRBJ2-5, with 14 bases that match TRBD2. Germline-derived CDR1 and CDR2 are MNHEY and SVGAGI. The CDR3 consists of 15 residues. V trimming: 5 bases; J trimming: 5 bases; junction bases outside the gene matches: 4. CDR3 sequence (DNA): TGTGCCAGCAGTAAGGGACTAGCGGGAGTGGAGACCCAGTACTTC. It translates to CASSKGLAGVETQYF.

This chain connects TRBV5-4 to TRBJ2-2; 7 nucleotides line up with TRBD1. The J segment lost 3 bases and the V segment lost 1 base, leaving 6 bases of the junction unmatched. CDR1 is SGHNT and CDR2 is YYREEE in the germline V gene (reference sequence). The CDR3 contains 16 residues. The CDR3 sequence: CASSLFRDRYTGELFF. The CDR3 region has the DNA TGTGCCAGCAGCTTGTTCCGGGACAGATACACCGGGGAGCTGTTTTTT.

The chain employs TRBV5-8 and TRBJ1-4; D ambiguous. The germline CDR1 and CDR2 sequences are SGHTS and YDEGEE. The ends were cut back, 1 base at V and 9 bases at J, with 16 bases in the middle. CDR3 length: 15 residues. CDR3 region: CASSLSKTVWKKLFF. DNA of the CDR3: TGTGCCAGCAGCTTGAGTAAAACAGTATGGAAAAAACTGTTTTTT.

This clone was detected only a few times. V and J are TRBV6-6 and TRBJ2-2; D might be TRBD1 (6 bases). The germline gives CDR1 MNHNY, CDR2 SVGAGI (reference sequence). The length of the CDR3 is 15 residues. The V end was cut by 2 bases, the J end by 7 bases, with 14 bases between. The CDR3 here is CASSYRTQGNGELFF. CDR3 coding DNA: TGTGCCAGCAGTTACAGGACTCAGGGGAACGGGGAGCTGTTTTTT.

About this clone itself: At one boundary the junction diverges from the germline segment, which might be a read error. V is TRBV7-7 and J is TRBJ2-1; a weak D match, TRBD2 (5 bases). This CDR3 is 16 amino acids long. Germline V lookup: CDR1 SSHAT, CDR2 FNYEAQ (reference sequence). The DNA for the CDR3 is TGTGCTAGCAGCCGTTACATGGGAGAAGGCTACAATGAGCAGTTCTTC. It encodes CASSRYMGEGYNEQFF.

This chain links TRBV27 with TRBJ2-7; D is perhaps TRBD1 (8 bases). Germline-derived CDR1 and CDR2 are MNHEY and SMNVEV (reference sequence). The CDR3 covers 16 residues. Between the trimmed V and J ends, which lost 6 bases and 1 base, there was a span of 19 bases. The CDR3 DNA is TGTGCCAGCAGACGTCGCGGACAGGGACTATCCTACGAGCAGTACTTC. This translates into CASRRRGQGLSYEQYF.

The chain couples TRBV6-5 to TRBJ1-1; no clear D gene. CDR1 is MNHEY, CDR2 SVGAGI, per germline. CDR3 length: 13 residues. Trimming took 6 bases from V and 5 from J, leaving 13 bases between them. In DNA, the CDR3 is TGTGCCAGCAGCCGGGAGAGGAAGACTGAAGCTTTCTTT. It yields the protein CASSRERKTEAFF.

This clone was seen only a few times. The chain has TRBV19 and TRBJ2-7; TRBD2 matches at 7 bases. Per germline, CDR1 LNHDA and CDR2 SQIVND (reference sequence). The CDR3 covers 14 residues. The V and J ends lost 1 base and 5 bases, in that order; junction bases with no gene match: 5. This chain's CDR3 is CASSIGGRVDEQYF. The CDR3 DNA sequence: TGTGCCAGTAGTATAGGCGGGAGAGTCGACGAGCAGTACTTC.

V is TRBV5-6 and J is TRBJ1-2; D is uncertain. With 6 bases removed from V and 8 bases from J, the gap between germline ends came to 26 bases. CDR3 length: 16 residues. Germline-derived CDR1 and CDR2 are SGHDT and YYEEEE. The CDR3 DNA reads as TGTGCCAGCACCCCCGGGGTGGCCTGGCACCGGTCGGGCTACACCTTC. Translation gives CASTPGVAWHRSGYTF.

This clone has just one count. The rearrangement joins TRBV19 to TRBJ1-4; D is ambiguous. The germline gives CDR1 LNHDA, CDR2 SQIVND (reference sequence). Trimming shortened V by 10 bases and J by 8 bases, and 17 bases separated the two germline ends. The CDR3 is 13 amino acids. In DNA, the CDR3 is TGTGCCACCTCGGTGATCGGGAAGGAAAAACTGTTTTTT. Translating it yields CATSVIGKEKLFF.